Judged by abundance, the clone carrying this TCR delta chain is large. Its antigen is not identified. TCRdb repeated clone calling on the RT-PCR reads with CATT. Of approximately 1,200 delta-chain clones in the sample, roughly 11% were seen once. This entry comes from a study of gammadelta T cells in human blood. Findings and caveats of the study: Right after birth, innate γδ T cells reportedly expanded polyclonally after microbial exposure.

The CDR3 extends over 19 amino acids. Germline lookup yields CDR1 TSWWSYY and CDR2 QGS. With 0 bases clipped from V and 5 bases from J, the junction kept 11 bases outside the gene matches. J is TRDJ2 and V is TRDV1, with 11 bases that match TRDD3. This TCR came from a newborn. The sequencing sample was made of non-Vgamma9Vdelta2 gamma-delta T cells from cord blood. CDR3: CALGELKYLGDTRTAQLFF. In DNA, the CDR3 is TGTGCTCTTGGGGAACTTAAGTATCTGGGGGATACAAGAACAGCACAACTCTTCTTT.